This record covers a single T cell receptor beta chain. This clonotype showed up just once. Its antigen is currently not known. Base-call qualities are not available, and no considerably larger clone is one nucleotide away. One read offers little support. Genomic DNA served as template for TCR beta VDJ combination and CDR3 sequence profiling. An Illumina HiSeq 2000 was used for TCR repertoire sequencing. The study's own analysis went as follows. Repertoires were assessed using TRBV/TRBJ rearrangement plots, CDR3 size and DJ length profiles, and Simpson's diversity index. The immunodominant clone was defined as the most abundant DNA sequence in deep sequencing data. CDR3 amino acid sequences were screened for sharing across subjects and were compared with published repertoires and the VDJdb database. TCRdb handled the public reads itself, with Q25 trimming in fastp and clone calling in MiXCR, and kept productive beta chains. Under each unique CDR3 protein, matching rows form one entry showing the most common genes and DNA. The V and J calls come from TCRdb's annotation, not from the publication. The table for this sample lists about 150,000 distinct CDR3 sequences; about 54% of them were counted only once. In total, the top ten clones hold around 12% of the sample.

These data belong to a study of CD8+CD57+ T cells in acquired aplastic anemia (dated by TCRdb to the late 2010s). In the study overall: DNA extracted from sorted CD4+ and CD8+ cells had a mean of around 3 ug, with a range of roughly 0.2 to 30 ug. CD8+CD57+ expansion was defined as a frequency above the mean frequency observed in healthy subjects.

Flow cytometry had shown CD8+CD57+ cell expansion in the patients selected for sequencing. Every patient had a diagnosis of severe acquired aplastic anemia based on International Study of Aplastic Anemia and Agranulocytosis and Camitta criteria. At the time blood was sampled, none of the patients had received any therapy. The study deep-sequenced TCR repertoires of sorted CD4+ and CD8+ blood T cells from severe aplastic anemia patients and healthy subjects. In the USA, patient enrollment took place under clinicaltrials.gov protocols 00001620, 01623167, 00001397, 00071045, 00081523 and 00961064. Ficoll-Paque density gradient centrifugation was used to isolate peripheral blood mononuclear cells. CD4+ and CD8+ T cells were sorted by FACS or magnetic beads before DNA extraction. The study at large found these results: Patients and healthy controls showed no significant difference in CD8+ Simpson's diversity (P=0.060). Although roughly 29 CD8+ CDR3 sequences were shared by patients and controls, these sequences appeared highly expressed in patients and within the immunodominant clones of patients.

The germline V gene provides CDR1 MNHNS and CDR2 SASEGT. Unmatched junction bases come to 7, with V trimmed by 6 bases and J by 7 bases. Including the terminal cysteine and phenylalanine, the CDR3 comprises 14 residues. The sequence is cut down to CDR3 DNA, 42 bases in frame from base 1. This sequence was found in a human donor with aplastic anemia. Specimen: sorted CD4+, CD8+, or CD8+CD57+ T cells (not recorded which) from PBMCs. The rearranged chain carries TRBV6-1 and TRBJ2-1; 9 of the junction bases match TRBD1. DNA sequence: TGTGCCAGCAGCCCTTCGACAGGGGGAAATGAGCAGTTCTTC. Its product reads: CASSPSTGGNEQFF.